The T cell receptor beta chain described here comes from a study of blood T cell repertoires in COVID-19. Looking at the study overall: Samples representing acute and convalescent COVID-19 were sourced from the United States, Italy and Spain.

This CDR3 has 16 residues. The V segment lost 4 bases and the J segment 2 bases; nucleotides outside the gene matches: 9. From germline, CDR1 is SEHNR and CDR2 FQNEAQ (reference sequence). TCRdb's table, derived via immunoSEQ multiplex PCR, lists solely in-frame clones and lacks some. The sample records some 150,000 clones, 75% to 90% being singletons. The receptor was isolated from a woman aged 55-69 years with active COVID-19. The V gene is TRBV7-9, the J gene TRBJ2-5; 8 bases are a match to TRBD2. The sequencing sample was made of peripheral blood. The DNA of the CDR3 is TGTGCCAGCAGCTCCTTAGCGGGAACCTTTCAAGAGACCCAGTACTTC. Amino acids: CASSSLAGTFQETQYF.